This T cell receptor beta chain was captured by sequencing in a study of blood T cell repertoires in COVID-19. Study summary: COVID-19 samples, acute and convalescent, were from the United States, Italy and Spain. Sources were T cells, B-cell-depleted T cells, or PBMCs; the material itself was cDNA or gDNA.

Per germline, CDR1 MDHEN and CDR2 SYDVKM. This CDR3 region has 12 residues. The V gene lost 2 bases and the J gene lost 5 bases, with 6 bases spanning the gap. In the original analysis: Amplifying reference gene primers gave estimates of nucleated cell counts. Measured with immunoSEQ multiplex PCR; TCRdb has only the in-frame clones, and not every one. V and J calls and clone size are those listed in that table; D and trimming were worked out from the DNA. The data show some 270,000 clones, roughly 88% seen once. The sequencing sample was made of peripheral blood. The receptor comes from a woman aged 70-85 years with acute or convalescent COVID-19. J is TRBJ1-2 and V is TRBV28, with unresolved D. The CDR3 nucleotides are TGTGCCAGCAGTTTAGGAGATTATGGCTACACCTTC. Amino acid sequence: CASSLGDYGYTF.